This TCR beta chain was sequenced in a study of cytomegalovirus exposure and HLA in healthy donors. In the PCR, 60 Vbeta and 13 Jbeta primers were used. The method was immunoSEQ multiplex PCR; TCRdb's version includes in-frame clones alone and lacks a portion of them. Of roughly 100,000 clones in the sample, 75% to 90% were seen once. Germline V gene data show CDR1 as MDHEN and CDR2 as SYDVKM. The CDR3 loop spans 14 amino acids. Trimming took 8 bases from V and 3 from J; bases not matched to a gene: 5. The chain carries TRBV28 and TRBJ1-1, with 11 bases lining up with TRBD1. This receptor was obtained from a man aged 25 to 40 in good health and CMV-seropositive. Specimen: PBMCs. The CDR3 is CASAVDRGHTEAFF. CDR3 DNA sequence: TGTGCCAGCGCTGTGGACAGGGGGCACACTGAAGCTTTCTTT.